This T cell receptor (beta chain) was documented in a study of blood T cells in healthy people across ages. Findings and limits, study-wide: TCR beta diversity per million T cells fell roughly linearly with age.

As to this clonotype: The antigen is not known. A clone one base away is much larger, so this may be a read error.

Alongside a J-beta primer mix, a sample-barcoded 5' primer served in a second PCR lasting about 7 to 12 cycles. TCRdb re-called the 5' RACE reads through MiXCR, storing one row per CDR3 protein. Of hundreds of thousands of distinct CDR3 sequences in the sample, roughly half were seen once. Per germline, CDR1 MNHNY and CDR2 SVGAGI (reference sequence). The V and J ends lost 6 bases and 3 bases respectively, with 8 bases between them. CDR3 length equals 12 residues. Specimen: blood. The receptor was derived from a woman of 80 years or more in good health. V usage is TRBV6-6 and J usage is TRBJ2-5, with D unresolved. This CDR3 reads CASRTLEETQYF. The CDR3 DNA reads TGTGCCAGCAGGACATTGGAAGAGACCCAGTACTTC.